These 17 T cell receptor beta chains were all obtained from the same sample, sequenced in a study of post-analysis software for immune sequencing data. General study points: About 5 TRBV segments occurring more often in patients than controls included TRBV5-6, TRBV5-1 and TRBV20-1.

Prepared TCR beta cDNA libraries contained unique molecular identifiers. TCRdb re-analysed the PCR reads in MiXCR, keeping a single row per CDR3 protein. The data show under 200,000 distinct CDR3 sequences, around 29% seen once. Their target antigens are unknown. Specimen: blood. The receptors originated from a girl aged 2-17 years with multiple sclerosis.

This clonotype came up a few times. The J gene is TRBJ1-2, the V gene TRBV12-5, with TRBD1 matching 8 bases. J was trimmed by 7 bases and V by 0 bases; bases with no gene match: 10. Germline CDR1 and CDR2: LGHNT and FRNRAP. The CDR3 covers 16 residues. The CDR3 here is CASGLVRQGSLSGYTF. Here the CDR3 DNA reads TGTGCTAGTGGTTTGGTGAGACAGGGGTCCCTTTCTGGCTACACCTTC.

This clonotype appeared many times. V is TRBV29-1 and J is TRBJ1-2; D not resolved. The V end was cut by 0 bases, the J end by 2 bases, with 7 bases between. CDR3 length equals 13 residues. Germline lookup yields CDR1 SQVTM and CDR2 ANQGSEA. CDR3 loop: CSVEDRGNYGYTF. The CDR3 DNA reads as TGCAGCGTTGAAGATAGAGGGAACTATGGCTACACCTTC.

The J gene is TRBJ1-5, the V gene TRBV24-1; 8 nucleotides align to TRBD1. CDR1 is KGHDR, CDR2 SFDVKD, per germline. The CDR3 is 14 residues long. The ends lost 4 bases at V and 6 bases at J; junction bases unmatched: 4. CDR3 sequence: CATSDWTGTQPQHF. The CDR3 DNA sequence: TGTGCCACCAGTGACTGGACAGGGACTCAGCCCCAGCATTTT.

The rearrangement uses TRBV20-1 and TRBJ2-3; TRBD2 agrees at 8 bases. The ends lost 0 bases at V and 7 bases at J; junction bases unmatched: 15. The CDR3 sequence is 17 residues long. CDR1 is DFQATT, CDR2 SNEGSKA, per germline (reference sequence). CDR3 bases: TGCAGTGCTAGAGATGGGCGTCGGGGGGGCCGAGGAAATACGCAGTATTTT. Encoded protein: CSARDGRRGGRGNTQYF.

This rearrangement joins TRBV5-1 to TRBJ1-1; D is ambiguous. The V gene lost 4 bases and the J gene lost 4 bases, with 8 bases spanning the gap. The CDR3 extends over 12 amino acids. Germline CDR1 SGHRS, CDR2 YFSETQ. The CDR3 coding sequence is TGCGCCAGCAGCGGGGTCGGCACTGAAGCTTTCTTT. Translating it yields CASSGVGTEAFF.

Many counts were recorded for this clonotype. This sequence joins TRBV11-1 and TRBJ2-3, with D possibly being TRBD2 (6 bases). Germline V gene data show CDR1 as SGHAT and CDR2 as FQDESV (reference sequence). The CDR3 contains 18 residues. V lost 2 bases and J lost 6, with 24 bases in between. For the CDR3, the DNA is TGTGCCAGCAGCTTAAGGTCGCGGGGTAACGAACGGTGGGATACGCAGTATTTT. Protein: CASSLRSRGNERWDTQYF.

A note on this clonotype: A much larger clone differs by one base, so this may be a read error. The V gene is TRBV5-1, the J gene TRBJ1-2; D is unclear. The CDR3 totals 15 residues. The V end was cut by 2 bases, the J end by 0 bases, with 11 bases between. The germline gives CDR1 SGHRS, CDR2 YFSETQ. CDR3 nucleotide sequence: TGCGCCAGCAGCTTTGAACGGCTAGCTAACTATGGCTACACCTTC. This translates into CASSFERLANYGYTF.

This clonotype was seen at least ten times. The CDR3 DNA is TGTGCCAGCAGCTCGGGACTAGCGGGAGGTCACATTCAGTACTTC. Protein sequence: CASSSGLAGGHIQYF. The rearrangement joins TRBV7-2 to TRBJ2-4, with 15 positions matching TRBD2. This CDR3 contains 15 residues. The junction had 3 bases not matched to a gene; V was cut back by 4 bases and J by 8 bases. Germline V CDR1 and CDR2: SGHTA, FQGNSA.

This clonotype was seen ten or more times. The CDR3 bases are TGTGCCAGCAGCCGCCAGGCGCGGGAGGGCTCAGAGACCCAGTACTTC. Translated, it gives CASSRQAREGSETQYF. The chain employs TRBV5-5 and TRBJ2-5; 9 positions match TRBD2. Germline trimming cut 4 bases from V and 4 bases from J; bases unmatched to any gene: 11. This CDR3 is built from 16 residues. Looked up from germline, CDR1 is SGHKS and CDR2 is YYEKEE (reference sequence).

As regards this clonotype: This may come from a read error, since a much larger clone is one base off. This sequence joins TRBV4-1 and TRBJ2-7; D is unclear. The CDR3 has 15 amino acids. Per germline, CDR1 MGHRA and CDR2 YSYEKL. V was trimmed by 0 bases and J by 2 bases, leaving 11 bases between them. CDR3 nucleotides: TGCGCCAGCAGCCAAGAAGCCTGGGGAACCTACGAGCAGTACTTC. Translation gives CASSQEAWGTYEQYF.

In this sample, this clonotype turned up a few times. This rearrangement joins TRBV28 to TRBJ1-2, with 7 positions matching TRBD1. The V and J ends lost 6 bases and 3 bases, in that order; junction bases with no gene match: 13. This CDR3 is built from 16 residues. Per the germline V gene, CDR1 is MDHEN and CDR2 is SYDVKM. The CDR3 DNA sequence: TGTGCCAGCAGCCCCCCGGGAGGACAGGAGGACTATGGCTACACCTTC. Translating gives CASSPPGGQEDYGYTF.

The J gene is TRBJ1-2, the V gene TRBV20-1, with D perhaps TRBD1 (5 bases). V lost 3 bases and J 1 base, leaving 15 bases between the germline ends. Germline-derived CDR1 and CDR2 are DFQATT and SNEGSKA (reference sequence). The CDR3 length is 15 residues. The CDR3 coding sequence is TGCAGTGCTAGTCATCGCTTCCAGGGTAACTATGGCTACACCTTC. It codes for CSASHRFQGNYGYTF.

The V gene is TRBV6-1, the J gene TRBJ2-5; a weak D match, TRBD1 (5 bases). Trimming cost V 6 bases and J 11 bases, with 25 bases left between them. CDR3 length equals 15 residues. CDR1 MNHNS and CDR2 SASEGT come from the germline V gene. Here the CDR3 DNA reads TGTGCCAGCAGGAAGGGGATAGCCGACGCATACGGGCAGTACTTC. It yields the protein CASRKGIADAYGQYF.

The chain couples TRBV30 to TRBJ2-7, with D perhaps matching TRBD1 or TRBD2 (5 bases each). CDR1 is GTSNPN and CDR2 is SVGIG in the germline V gene (reference sequence). The CDR3 is 13 amino acids. The V end was cut by 4 bases, the J end by 3 bases, with 13 bases between. CDR3 nucleotide sequence: TGTGCCTGGACCCGGGACGGTTACTACGAGCAGTACTTC. This translates into CAWTRDGYYEQYF.

This clonotype was observed a handful of times. The V call is TRBV7-9, the J call TRBJ1-5; D is ambiguous. The germline V and J ends were trimmed by 5 bases and 6 bases, with 17 bases remaining between them. This CDR3 has 15 amino acids. Germline V CDR1 and CDR2: SEHNR, FQNEAQ (reference sequence). This CDR3 is CASSRRYPGSQPQHF. CDR3 DNA sequence: TGTGCCAGCAGCCGAAGATACCCGGGGAGTCAGCCCCAGCATTTT.

This clonotype was seen repeatedly, ten times or more. The chain is built from TRBV12-3 or TRBV12-4 and TRBJ2-7, with 8 bases that match TRBD2. The CDR3 is made up of 15 amino acids. Germline trimming cut 5 bases from V and 3 bases from J; bases unmatched to any gene: 9. CDR3 region: CASSRRLATLYEQYF. CDR3 bases: TGTGCCAGCAGTCGCCGACTAGCGACACTCTACGAGCAGTACTTC.

This chain uses TRBV12-3 or TRBV12-4 with TRBJ2-5; 7 bases agree with TRBD2. TRBJ2-7 explains the end of the DNA better; the J call may be wrong. The CDR3 has 12 amino acids. CDR3 DNA sequence: TGTGCCAGCAATTGGGGGGGTCACGAGCAGTACTTC. Protein product: CASNWGGHEQYF.